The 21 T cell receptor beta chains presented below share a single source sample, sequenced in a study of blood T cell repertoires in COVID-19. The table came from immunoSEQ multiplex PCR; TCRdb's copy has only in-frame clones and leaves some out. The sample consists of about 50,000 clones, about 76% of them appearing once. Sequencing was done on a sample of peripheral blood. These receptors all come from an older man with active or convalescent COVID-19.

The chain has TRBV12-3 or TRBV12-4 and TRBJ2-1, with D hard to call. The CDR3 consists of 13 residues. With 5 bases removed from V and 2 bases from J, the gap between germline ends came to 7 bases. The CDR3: CASSLGPYNEQFF. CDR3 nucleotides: TGTGCCAGCAGTCTTGGCCCCTACAATGAGCAGTTCTTC.

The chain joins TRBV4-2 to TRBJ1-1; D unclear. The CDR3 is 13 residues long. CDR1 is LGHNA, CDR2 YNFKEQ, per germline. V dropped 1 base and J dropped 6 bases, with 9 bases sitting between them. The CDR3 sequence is CASSQVRLSEAFF. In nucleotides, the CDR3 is TGTGCCAGCAGCCAAGTTCGACTGTCTGAAGCTTTCTTT.

The CDR3 is CASSLTGPTRGETQYF. In DNA form, the CDR3 reads TGTGCCAGCAGCTTGACGGGCCCTACCCGGGGGGAGACCCAGTACTTC. The chain recombines TRBV7-9 with TRBJ2-5, with D maybe TRBD2 (6 bases). CDR1 and CDR2 from the germline V gene are SEHNR and FQNEAQ (reference sequence). Trimming took off 3 bases at V and 5 bases at J, with 19 bases between the two ends. The CDR3 length is 16 residues.

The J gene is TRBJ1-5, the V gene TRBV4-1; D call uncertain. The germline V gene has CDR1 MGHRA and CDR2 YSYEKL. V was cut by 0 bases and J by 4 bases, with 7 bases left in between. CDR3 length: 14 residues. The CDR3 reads CASSQDRGNQPQHF. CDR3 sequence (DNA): TGCGCCAGCAGCCAAGATAGAGGGAATCAGCCCCAGCATTTT.

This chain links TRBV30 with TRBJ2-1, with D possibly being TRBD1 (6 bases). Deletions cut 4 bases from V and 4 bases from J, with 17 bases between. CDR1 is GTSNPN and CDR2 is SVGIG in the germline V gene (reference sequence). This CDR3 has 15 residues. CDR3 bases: TGTGCCTGGAATGGTGGGCGGACAGCTTACAATGAGCAGTTCTTC. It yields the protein CAWNGGRTAYNEQFF. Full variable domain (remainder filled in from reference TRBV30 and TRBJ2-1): SQTIHQWPATLVQPVGSPLSLECTVEGTSNPNLYWYRQAAGRGLQLLFYSVGIGQISSEVPQNLSASRPQDRQFILSSKKLLLSDSGFYLCAWNGGRTAYNEQFFGPGTRLTVL.

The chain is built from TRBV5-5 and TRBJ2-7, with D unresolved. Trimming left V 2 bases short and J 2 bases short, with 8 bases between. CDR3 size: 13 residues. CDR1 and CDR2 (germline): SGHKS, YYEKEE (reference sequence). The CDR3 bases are TGTGCCAGCAGCTTCCAGGCAGCCTACGAGCAGTACTTC. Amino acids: CASSFQAAYEQYF.

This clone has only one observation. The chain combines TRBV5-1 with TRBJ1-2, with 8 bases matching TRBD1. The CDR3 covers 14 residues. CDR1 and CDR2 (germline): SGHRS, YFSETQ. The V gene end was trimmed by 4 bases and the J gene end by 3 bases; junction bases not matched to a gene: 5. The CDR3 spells CASSLTGVDYGYTF. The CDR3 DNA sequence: TGCGCCAGCAGCCTGACAGGGGTAGACTATGGCTACACCTTC.

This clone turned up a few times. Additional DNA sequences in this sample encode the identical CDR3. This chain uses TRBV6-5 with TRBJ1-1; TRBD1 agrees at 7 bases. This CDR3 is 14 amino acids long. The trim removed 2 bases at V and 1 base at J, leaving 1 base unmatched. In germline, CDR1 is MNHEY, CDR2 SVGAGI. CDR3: CASSYGTANTEAFF. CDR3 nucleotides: TGTGCCAGCAGTTACGGGACAGCGAACACTGAAGCTTTCTTT.

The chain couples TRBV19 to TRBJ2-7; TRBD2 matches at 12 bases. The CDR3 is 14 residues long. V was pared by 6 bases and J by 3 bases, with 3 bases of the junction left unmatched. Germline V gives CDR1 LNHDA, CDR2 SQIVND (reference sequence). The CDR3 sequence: CASSSTSGGYEQYF. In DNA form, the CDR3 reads TGTGCCAGTAGCTCGACTAGCGGGGGCTACGAGCAGTACTTC.

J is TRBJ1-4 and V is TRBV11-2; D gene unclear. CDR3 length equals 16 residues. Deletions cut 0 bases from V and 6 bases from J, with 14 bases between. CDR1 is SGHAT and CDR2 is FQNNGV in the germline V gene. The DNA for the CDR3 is TGTGCCAGCAGCTTAGATCGCGGTGGTGGGTATGAAAAACTGTTTTTT. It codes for CASSLDRGGGYEKLFF.

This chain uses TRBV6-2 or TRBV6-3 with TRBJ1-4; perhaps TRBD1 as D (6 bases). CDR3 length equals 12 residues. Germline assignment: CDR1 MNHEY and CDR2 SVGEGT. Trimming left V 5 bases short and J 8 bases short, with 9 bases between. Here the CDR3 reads CASSGQGEKLFF. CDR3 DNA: TGTGCCAGCAGTGGGCAGGGGGAAAAACTGTTTTTT.

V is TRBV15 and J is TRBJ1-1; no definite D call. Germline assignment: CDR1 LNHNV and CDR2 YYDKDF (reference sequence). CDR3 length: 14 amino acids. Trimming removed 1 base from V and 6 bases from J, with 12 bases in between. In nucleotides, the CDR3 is TGTGCCACCAGCAGAGGTACGGGTTGGGCTGAAGCTTTCTTT. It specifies CATSRGTGWAEAFF.

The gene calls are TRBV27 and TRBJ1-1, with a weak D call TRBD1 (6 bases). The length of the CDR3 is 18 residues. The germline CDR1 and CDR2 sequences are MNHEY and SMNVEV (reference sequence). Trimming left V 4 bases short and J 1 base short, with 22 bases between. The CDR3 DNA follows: TGTGCCAGCAGTTCCCTGACAGGCCTAAAGGTCCCGAACACTGAAGCTTTCTTT. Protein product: CASSSLTGLKVPNTEAFF.

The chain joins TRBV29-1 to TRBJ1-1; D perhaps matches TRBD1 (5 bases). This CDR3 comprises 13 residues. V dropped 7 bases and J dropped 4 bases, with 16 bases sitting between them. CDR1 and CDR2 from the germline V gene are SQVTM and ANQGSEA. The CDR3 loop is CSGRTLGGTEAFF. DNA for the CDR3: TGCAGCGGCCGCACCCTCGGGGGCACTGAAGCTTTCTTT.

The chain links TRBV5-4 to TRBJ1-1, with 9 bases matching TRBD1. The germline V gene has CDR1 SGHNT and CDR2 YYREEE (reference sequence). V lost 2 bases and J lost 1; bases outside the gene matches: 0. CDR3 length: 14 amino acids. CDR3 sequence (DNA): TGTGCCAGCAGCTTACAGGGGGCGAACACTGAAGCTTTCTTT. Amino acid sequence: CASSLQGANTEAFF.

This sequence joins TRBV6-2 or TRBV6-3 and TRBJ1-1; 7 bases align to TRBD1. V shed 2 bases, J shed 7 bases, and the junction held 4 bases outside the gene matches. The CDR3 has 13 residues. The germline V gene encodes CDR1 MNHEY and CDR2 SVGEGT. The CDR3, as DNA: TGTGCCAGCAGTTACGTACAGGGGTTTGAAGCTTTCTTT. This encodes CASSYVQGFEAFF.

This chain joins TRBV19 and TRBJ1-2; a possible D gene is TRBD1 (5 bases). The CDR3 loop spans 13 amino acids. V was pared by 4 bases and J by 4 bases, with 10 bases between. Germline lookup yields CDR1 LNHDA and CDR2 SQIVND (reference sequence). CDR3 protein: CASSTPTVYGYTF. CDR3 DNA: TGTGCCAGTAGTACCCCGACAGTCTATGGCTACACCTTC.

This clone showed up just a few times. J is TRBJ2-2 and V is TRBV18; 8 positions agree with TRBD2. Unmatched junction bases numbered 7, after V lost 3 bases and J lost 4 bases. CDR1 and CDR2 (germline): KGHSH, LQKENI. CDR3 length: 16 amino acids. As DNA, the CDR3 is TGTGCCAGCTCACCTGGGAGCGGGAGATTCACCGGGGAGCTGTTTTTT. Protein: CASSPGSGRFTGELFF.

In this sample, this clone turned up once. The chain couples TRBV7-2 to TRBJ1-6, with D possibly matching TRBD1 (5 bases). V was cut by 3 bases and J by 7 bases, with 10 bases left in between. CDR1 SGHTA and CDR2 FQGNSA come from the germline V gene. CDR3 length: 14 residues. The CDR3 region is CASSFGDSNSPLHF. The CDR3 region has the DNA TGTGCCAGCAGCTTCGGAGACAGCAATTCACCCCTCCACTTT. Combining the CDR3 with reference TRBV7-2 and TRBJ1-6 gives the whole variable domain GAGVSQSPSNKVTEKGKDVELRCDPISGHTALYWYRQSLGQGLEFLIYFQGNSAPDKSGLPSDRFSAERTGGSVSTLTIQRTQQEDSAVYLCASSFGDSNSPLHFGNGTRLTVT.

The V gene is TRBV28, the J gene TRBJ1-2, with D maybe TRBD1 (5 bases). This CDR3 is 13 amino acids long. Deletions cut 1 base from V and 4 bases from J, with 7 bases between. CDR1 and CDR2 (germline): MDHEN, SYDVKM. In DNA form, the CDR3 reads TGTGCCAGCAGTTTATTTCAGGGCTATGGCTACACCTTC. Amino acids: CASSLFQGYGYTF.

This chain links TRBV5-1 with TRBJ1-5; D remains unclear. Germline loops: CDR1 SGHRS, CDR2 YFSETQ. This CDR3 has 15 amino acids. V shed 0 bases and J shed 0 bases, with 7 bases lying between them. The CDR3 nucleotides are TGCGCCAGCAGCTTGGGGGCAGGTAGCAATCAGCCCCAGCATTTT. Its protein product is CASSLGAGSNQPQHF.